This is a list of T cell receptor beta chains from one sample in a study of OX40 agonist ivuxolimab in advanced cancers. Repertoires were generated with immunoSEQ multiplex PCR, while TCRdb's copy carries only in-frame clones and drops some. Of some 68,000 clones in the sample, approximately 86% were seen once. The material was CD4+ or CD8+ T cells sorted from blood, obtained in a trial of the OX40 agonist ivuxolimab. The receptors derive from an adult with an advanced solid tumor such as melanoma, head and neck, liver or kidney cancer. Both conserved end residues are part of each CDR3. The D gene is left open where the match is weak. Clone sizes are given selectively: once, few, many, or a class where the clone is expanded.

d_gene: -
abundance: -
j_gene: TRBJ1-6
v_gene: TRBV6-6
CDR3aa: CASSYSSSLHF
CDR3nt: TGTGCCAGCAGTTACTCGAGCTCCCTCCACTTT

d_gene: TRBD1
abundance: -
j_gene: TRBJ2-3
v_gene: TRBV28
CDR3aa: CASSSGTGGTDTQYF
CDR3nt: TGTGCCAGCAGTTCGGGGACAGGGGGAACAGATACGCAGTATTTT

d_gene: -
abundance: -
j_gene: TRBJ1-5
v_gene: TRBV7-2
CDR3aa: CASSLFLGINQPQHF
CDR3nt: TGTGCCAGCAGCTTATTTCTAGGCATCAATCAGCCCCAGCATTTT

d_gene: -
abundance: -
j_gene: TRBJ1-1
v_gene: TRBV25-1
CDR3aa: CASSEFIGSTEAFF
CDR3nt: TGTGCCAGCAGTGAGTTTATAGGGAGCACCGAAGCTTTCTTT

d_gene: -
abundance: -
j_gene: TRBJ1-1
v_gene: TRBV7-9
CDR3aa: CASSLEKGEAFF
CDR3nt: TGTGCCAGCAGCTTAGAGAAAGGGGAAGCTTTCTTT

d_gene: TRBD2
abundance: -
j_gene: TRBJ2-3
v_gene: TRBV27
CDR3aa: CATNPAGGPADTQYF
CDR3nt: TGTGCCACGAACCCAGCGGGGGGGCCGGCAGATACGCAGTATTTT

d_gene: -
abundance: -
j_gene: TRBJ1-1
v_gene: TRBV5-6
CDR3aa: CASSLWSLDVLNTEAFF
CDR3nt: TGTGCCAGCAGCTTATGGTCCCTGGACGTTTTGAACACTGAAGCTTTCTTT

d_gene: -
abundance: -
j_gene: TRBJ2-7
v_gene: TRBV28
CDR3aa: CASIGQRAYEQYF
CDR3nt: TGTGCCAGCATTGGACAGCGTGCCTACGAGCAGTACTTC

d_gene: -
abundance: -
j_gene: TRBJ2-5
v_gene: TRBV2
CDR3aa: CASGSAGNQETQYF
CDR3nt: TGTGCCAGCGGCAGCGCAGGAAACCAAGAGACCCAGTACTTC

d_gene: -
abundance: -
j_gene: TRBJ2-5
v_gene: TRBV7-8
CDR3aa: CASSSGLMETQYF
CDR3nt: TGTGCCAGCAGCTCCGGACTAATGGAGACCCAGTACTTC

d_gene: TRBD2
abundance: -
j_gene: TRBJ2-7
v_gene: TRBV10-2
CDR3aa: CASTGLAYEQYF
CDR3nt: TGCGCCAGCACCGGACTAGCTTACGAGCAGTACTTC

d_gene: -
abundance: -
j_gene: TRBJ2-1
v_gene: TRBV28
CDR3aa: CASSHQTYNEQFF
CDR3nt: TGTGCCAGTAGTCACCAAACCTACAATGAGCAGTTCTTC

d_gene: TRBD2
abundance: -
j_gene: TRBJ2-1
v_gene: TRBV9
CDR3aa: CASSVSAGTSVNEQFF
CDR3nt: TGTGCCAGCAGCGTCAGCGCCGGGACTAGCGTCAATGAGCAGTTCTTC

d_gene: -
abundance: -
j_gene: TRBJ1-2
v_gene: TRBV6-1
CDR3aa: CASSEGLGRGYTF
CDR3nt: TGTGCCAGCAGTGAAGGACTCGGGCGTGGCTACACCTTC

d_gene: TRBD2
abundance: few
j_gene: TRBJ2-1
v_gene: TRBV5-4
CDR3aa: CASSLDGGAHNEQFF
CDR3nt: TGTGCCAGCAGCTTGGACGGGGGGGCCCACAATGAGCAGTTCTTC

d_gene: -
abundance: -
j_gene: TRBJ2-1
v_gene: TRBV2
CDR3aa: CASRRAGGENEQFF
CDR3nt: TGTGCCAGCAGGAGGGCAGGGGGGGAAAATGAGCAGTTCTTC

d_gene: TRBD1
abundance: once
j_gene: TRBJ2-2
v_gene: TRBV6-5
CDR3aa: CASSRGGANTGELFF
CDR3nt: TGTGCCAGCAGTCGAGGGGGCGCGAACACCGGGGAGCTGTTTTTT

d_gene: -
abundance: -
j_gene: TRBJ1-3
v_gene: TRBV5-1
CDR3aa: CASSSTGNGNTIYF
CDR3nt: TGCGCCAGCAGCTCCACAGGGAATGGAAACACCATATATTTT

d_gene: TRBD2
abundance: -
j_gene: TRBJ2-1
v_gene: TRBV11-3
CDR3aa: CASSLGGGYNEQFF
CDR3nt: TGTGCCAGCAGCTTAGGGGGGGGCTACAATGAGCAGTTCTTC

d_gene: -
abundance: -
j_gene: TRBJ1-1
v_gene: TRBV2
CDR3aa: CASSSTNTEAFF
CDR3nt: TGTGCCAGCAGTTCGACGAACACTGAAGCTTTCTTT

d_gene: -
abundance: once
j_gene: TRBJ2-2
v_gene: TRBV6-5
CDR3aa: CASRYNTGELFF
CDR3nt: TGTGCCAGCAGATACAACACCGGGGAGCTGTTTTTT

d_gene: -
abundance: -
j_gene: TRBJ1-2
v_gene: TRBV5-4
CDR3aa: CASSFPGAQGYTF
CDR3nt: TGTGCCAGCAGCTTTCCGGGGGCTCAGGGCTACACCTTC

d_gene: TRBD1
abundance: -
j_gene: TRBJ2-3
v_gene: TRBV19
CDR3aa: CASSGQGGTDTQYF
CDR3nt: TGTGCCAGTAGTGGACAGGGGGGAACAGATACGCAGTATTTT

d_gene: -
abundance: -
j_gene: TRBJ1-1
v_gene: TRBV27
CDR3aa: CASSAIPGLSTEAFF
CDR3nt: TGTGCCAGCAGTGCCATCCCGGGACTAAGCACTGAAGCTTTCTTT

d_gene: -
abundance: -
j_gene: TRBJ1-5
v_gene: TRBV6-6
CDR3aa: CAARGGSNQPQHF
CDR3nt: TGTGCCGCCCGGGGCGGTAGCAATCAGCCCCAGCATTTT

d_gene: -
abundance: -
j_gene: TRBJ1-2
v_gene: TRBV5-6
CDR3aa: CASSLAGDGYTF
CDR3nt: TGTGCCAGCAGCTTGGCCGGGGATGGCTACACCTTC